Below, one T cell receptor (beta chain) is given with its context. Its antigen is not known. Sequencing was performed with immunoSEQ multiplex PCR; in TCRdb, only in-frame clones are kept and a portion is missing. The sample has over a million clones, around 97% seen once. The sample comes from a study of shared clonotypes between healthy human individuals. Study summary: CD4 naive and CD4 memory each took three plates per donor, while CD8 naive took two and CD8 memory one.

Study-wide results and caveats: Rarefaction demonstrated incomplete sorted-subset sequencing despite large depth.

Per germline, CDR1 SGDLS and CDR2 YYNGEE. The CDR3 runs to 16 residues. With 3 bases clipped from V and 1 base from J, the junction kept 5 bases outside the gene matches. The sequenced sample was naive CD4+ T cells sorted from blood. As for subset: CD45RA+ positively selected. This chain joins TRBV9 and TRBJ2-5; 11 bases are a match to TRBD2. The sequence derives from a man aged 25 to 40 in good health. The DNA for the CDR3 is TGTGCCAGCAGCGCCCGACTAGCGGGATCCCAAGAGACCCAGTACTTC. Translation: CASSARLAGSQETQYF.